A selection of T cell receptor beta chains follows, all from one sample in a study of blood T cells in healthy people across ages. TCRdb re-derived calls from the 5' RACE reads in MiXCR, one entry per CDR3 protein. Seen here are around 600,000 distinct CDR3 sequences, roughly 43% observed once, and the top ten hold about 22%. Sequencing was done on a sample of blood. The source of these receptors is an elderly man in good health. Each CDR3 is given with its conserved first and last residue. A D gene is named only where the DNA matches it firmly. A clone size is listed for some rows: how often the clone was seen (once, few, many), or a class if it is expanded.

d_gene	v_gene	j_gene	abundance	CDR3nt	CDR3aa
NA	TRBV20-1	TRBJ1-5	NA	TGCAGTGCTAAAAAGACAGCAACCAGCGTCAATCAGCCCCAGCATTTT	CSAKKTATSVNQPQHF
NA	TRBV5-1	TRBJ2-7	NA	TGCGCCAGCAGCTTGGATTCGGCATCCTACGAGCAGTACTTC	CASSLDSASYEQYF
NA	TRBV6-5	TRBJ1-2	NA	TGTGCCAGCAGTTACTCGAGCAGTAACTATGGCTACACCTTC	CASSYSSSNYGYTF
TRBD1	TRBV9	TRBJ2-3	few	TGTGCCAGCAGCGTAGGTCGGGGGACAGGGCGTTCAGATACGCAGTATTTT	CASSVGRGTGRSDTQYF
NA	TRBV7-2	TRBJ2-7	many	TGTGCCAGCAGCTTAGTAGGGGGTGGCGAGCAGTACTTC	CASSLVGGGEQYF
NA	TRBV12-3/TRBV12-4	TRBJ2-4	NA	TGTGCCAGCCAAGGGCAGAATTCCTACGAGCGGTACTTC	CASQGQNSYERYF
TRBD1	TRBV2	TRBJ2-7	few	TGTGCCAGCAGTGGGCCAGGGGGCTTATACGAGCAGTACTTC	CASSGPGGLYEQYF
NA	TRBV5-1	TRBJ1-6	NA	TGCGCCAGCAGCCCGACGGCGACTACCCTGGGTTCACCCCTCCACTTT	CASSPTATTLGSPLHF
TRBD1	TRBV28	TRBJ1-2	once	TGTGCCAGCAGCGTATTAGGGGGCGGCTATGGCTACACCTTC	CASSVLGGGYGYTF
TRBD2	TRBV29-1	TRBJ2-1	many	TGCAGCGTGAGGGGTCTAGCGGGGGACTCCTACAATGAGCAGTTCTTC	CSVRGLAGDSYNEQFF
NA	TRBV10-2	TRBJ2-1	few	TGCGCCAGCAGGCAAAGTAAGCAGTTCTTC	CASRQSKQFF
TRBD2	TRBV6-5	TRBJ2-7	many	TGTGCCAGCAGGACAACACCGGGACTACTATACGAGCAGTACTTC	CASRTTPGLLYEQYF
TRBD1	TRBV6-5	TRBJ1-2	few	TGTGCCAGCAGTGACGACAGGGGGCAGAACTATGGCTACACCTTC	CASSDDRGQNYGYTF
TRBD2	TRBV6-2/TRBV6-3	TRBJ2-3	NA	TGTGCCAGCAGTGCCGGGACTAGAGTATTCACAGATACGCAGTATTTT	CASSAGTRVFTDTQYF
NA	TRBV7-9	TRBJ1-3	NA	TGTGCCAGCAGCTTGGCCATTATCTCGGGAAACACCATATATTTT	CASSLAIISGNTIYF
NA	TRBV5-1	TRBJ1-1	NA	TGCGCCAGCACGGACTGGCGGAACACTGAAGCTTTCTTT	CASTDWRNTEAFF
NA	TRBV5-6	TRBJ2-5	NA	TGTGCCAGCAGCTTGCAAGGGAGAAGGGAGACCCAGTACTTC	CASSLQGRRETQYF
NA	TRBV5-1	TRBJ2-3	NA	TGCGCCAGCAGCTGGGGGTCGGGCACGCAGTATTTT	CASSWGSGTQYF
NA	TRBV12-3/TRBV12-4	TRBJ2-3	NA	TGTGCCAGCAGTTTAGGGGTGGCCACAGATACGCAGTATTTT	CASSLGVATDTQYF
NA	TRBV4-1	TRBJ2-3	NA	TGCGCCAGCAGCCAAGCGAGGGGCCCCACAGATACGCAGTATTTT	CASSQARGPTDTQYF
TRBD2	TRBV5-1	TRBJ2-3	few	TGCGCCAGCAGCCTCCCGGGAGGGGATACGCAGTATTTT	CASSLPGGDTQYF
TRBD1	TRBV14	TRBJ1-2	few	TGTGCCAGCAGCCAAGACCGAACTGGGACAGGGGAAGAGGATGGCTACACCTTC	CASSQDRTGTGEEDGYTF
NA	TRBV6-5	TRBJ2-1	many	TGTGCCAGCAGGTCCTTAAAACAGGGAAATTACAATGAGCAGTTCTTC	CASRSLKQGNYNEQFF
TRBD1	TRBV7-2	TRBJ2-5	NA	TGTGCCAGCAGTCACGGGACAGGGTACCAAGAGACCCAGTACTTC	CASSHGTGYQETQYF
NA	TRBV20-1	TRBJ2-2	many	TGCAGTGCTCCGAATGAGGCCGGGGAGCTGTTTTTT	CSAPNEAGELFF